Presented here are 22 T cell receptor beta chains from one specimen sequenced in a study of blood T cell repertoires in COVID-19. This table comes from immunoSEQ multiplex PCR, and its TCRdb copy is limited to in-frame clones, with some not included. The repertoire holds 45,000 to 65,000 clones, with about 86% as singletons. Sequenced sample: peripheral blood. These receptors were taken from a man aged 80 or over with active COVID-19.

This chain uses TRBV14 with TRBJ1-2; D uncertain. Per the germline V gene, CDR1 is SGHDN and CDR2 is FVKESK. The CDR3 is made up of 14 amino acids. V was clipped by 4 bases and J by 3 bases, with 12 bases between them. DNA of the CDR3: TGTGCCAGCAGCCCTTCAGGCATCTACTATGGCTACACCTTC. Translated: CASSPSGIYYGYTF.

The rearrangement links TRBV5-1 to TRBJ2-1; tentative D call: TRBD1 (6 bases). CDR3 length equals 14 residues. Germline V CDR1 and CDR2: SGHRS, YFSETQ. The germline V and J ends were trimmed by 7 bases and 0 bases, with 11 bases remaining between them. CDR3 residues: CASAADSSYNEQFF. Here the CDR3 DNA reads TGCGCCAGCGCCGCGGACAGCTCCTACAATGAGCAGTTCTTC.

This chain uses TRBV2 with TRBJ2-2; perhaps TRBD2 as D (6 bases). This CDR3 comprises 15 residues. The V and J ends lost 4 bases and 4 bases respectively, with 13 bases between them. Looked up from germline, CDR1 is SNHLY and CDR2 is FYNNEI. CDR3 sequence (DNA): TGTGCCAGCAGTGTTCGCGGGACGGGCACCGGGGAGCTGTTTTTT. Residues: CASSVRGTGTGELFF.

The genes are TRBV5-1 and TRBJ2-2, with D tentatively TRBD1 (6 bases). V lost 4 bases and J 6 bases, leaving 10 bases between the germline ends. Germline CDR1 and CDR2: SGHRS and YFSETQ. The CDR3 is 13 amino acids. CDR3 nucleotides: TGCGCCAGCAGCCCCGGACAGTCCGGGGAGCTGTTTTTT. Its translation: CASSPGQSGELFF.

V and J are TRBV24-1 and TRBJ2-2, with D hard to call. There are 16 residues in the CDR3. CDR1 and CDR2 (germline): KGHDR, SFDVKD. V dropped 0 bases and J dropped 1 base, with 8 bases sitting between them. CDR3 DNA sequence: TGTGCCACCAGTGATTTGCGCTCGGGGAACACCGGGGAGCTGTTTTTT. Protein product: CATSDLRSGNTGELFF.

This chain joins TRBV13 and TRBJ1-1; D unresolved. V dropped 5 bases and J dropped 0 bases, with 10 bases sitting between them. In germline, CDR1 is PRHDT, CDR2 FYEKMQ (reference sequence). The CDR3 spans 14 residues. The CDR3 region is CASSQAMMNTEAFF. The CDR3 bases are TGTGCCAGCAGCCAAGCGATGATGAACACTGAAGCTTTCTTT.

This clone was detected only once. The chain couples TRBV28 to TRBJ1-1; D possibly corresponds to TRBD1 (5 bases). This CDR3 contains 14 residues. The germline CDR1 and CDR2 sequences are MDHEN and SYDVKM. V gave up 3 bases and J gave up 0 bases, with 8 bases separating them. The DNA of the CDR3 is TGTGCCAGCAGTTTGACAGACCTGAACACTGAAGCTTTCTTT. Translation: CASSLTDLNTEAFF.

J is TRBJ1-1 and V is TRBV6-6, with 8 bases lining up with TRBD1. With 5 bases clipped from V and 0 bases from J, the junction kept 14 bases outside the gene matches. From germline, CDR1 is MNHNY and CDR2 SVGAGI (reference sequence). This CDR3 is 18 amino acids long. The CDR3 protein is CASSPSRGRGLMNTEAFF. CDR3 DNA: TGTGCCAGCAGTCCCTCCAGGGGGCGCGGCCTAATGAACACTGAAGCTTTCTTT.

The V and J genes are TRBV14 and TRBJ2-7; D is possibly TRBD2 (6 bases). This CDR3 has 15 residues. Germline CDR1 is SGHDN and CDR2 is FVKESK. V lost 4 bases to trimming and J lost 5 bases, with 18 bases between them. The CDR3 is CASSRKGNPSDEQYF. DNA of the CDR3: TGTGCCAGCAGCCGAAAGGGCAACCCTAGCGACGAGCAGTACTTC.

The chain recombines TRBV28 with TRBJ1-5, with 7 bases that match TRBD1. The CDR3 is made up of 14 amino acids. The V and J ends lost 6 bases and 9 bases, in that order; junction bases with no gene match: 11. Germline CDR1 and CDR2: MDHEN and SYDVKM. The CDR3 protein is CASRQGDSKRPQHF. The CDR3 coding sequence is TGTGCCAGCAGGCAGGGGGATAGTAAAAGGCCCCAGCATTTT.

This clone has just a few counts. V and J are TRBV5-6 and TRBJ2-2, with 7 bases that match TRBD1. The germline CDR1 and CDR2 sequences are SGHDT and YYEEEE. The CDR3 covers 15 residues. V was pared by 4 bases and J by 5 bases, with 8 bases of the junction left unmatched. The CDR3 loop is CASSRRDRVTGELFF. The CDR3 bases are TGTGCCAGCAGCCGTCGTGACAGGGTGACCGGGGAGCTGTTTTTT.

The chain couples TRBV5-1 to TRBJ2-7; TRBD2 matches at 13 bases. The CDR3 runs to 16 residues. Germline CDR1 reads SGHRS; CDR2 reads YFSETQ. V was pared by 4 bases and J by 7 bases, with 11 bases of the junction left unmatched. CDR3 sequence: CASSPTPGLAGREQYF. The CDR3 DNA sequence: TGCGCCAGCAGCCCGACGCCGGGACTAGCGGGAAGGGAGCAGTACTTC.

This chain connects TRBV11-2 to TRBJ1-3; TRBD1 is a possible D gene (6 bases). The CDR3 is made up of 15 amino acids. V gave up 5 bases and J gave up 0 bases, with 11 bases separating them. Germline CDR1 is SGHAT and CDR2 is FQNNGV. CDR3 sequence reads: CASSLPGDSGNTIYF. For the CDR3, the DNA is TGTGCCAGCAGCCTCCCAGGGGACTCTGGAAACACCATATATTTT. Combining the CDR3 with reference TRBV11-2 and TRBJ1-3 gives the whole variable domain EAGVAQSPRYKIIEKRQSVAFWCNPISGHATLYWYQQILGQGPKLLIQFQNNGVVDDSQLPKDRFSAERLKGVDSTLKIQPAKLEDSAVYLCASSLPGDSGNTIYFGEGSWLTVV.

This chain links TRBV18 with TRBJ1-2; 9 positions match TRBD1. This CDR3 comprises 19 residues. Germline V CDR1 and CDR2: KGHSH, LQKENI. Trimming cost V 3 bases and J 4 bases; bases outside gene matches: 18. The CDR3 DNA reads TGTGCCAGCTCACCCCTTGGCGCCGCCGGGACAGGGTCGGGCTATGGCTACACCTTC. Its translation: CASSPLGAAGTGSGYGYTF.

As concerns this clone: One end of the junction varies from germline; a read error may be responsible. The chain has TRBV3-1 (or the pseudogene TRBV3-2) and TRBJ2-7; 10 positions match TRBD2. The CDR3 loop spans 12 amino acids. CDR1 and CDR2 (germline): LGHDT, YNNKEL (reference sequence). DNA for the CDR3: TGTGCCAGCAGCCAATCTAGCGGGGGACTCACATTC. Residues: CASSQSSGGLTF.

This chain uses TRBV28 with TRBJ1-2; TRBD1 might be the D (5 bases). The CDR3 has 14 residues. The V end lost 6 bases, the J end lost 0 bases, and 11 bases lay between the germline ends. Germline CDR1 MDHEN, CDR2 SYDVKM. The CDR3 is CASSSGGSNYGYTF. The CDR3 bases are TGTGCCAGCAGCTCCGGGGGGTCTAACTATGGCTACACCTTC.

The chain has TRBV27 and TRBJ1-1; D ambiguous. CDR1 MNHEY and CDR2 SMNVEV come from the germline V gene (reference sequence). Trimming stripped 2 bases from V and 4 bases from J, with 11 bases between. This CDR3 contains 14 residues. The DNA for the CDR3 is TGTGCCAGCAGTTTAACGGTAAAAAGCACTGAAGCTTTCTTT. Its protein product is CASSLTVKSTEAFF.

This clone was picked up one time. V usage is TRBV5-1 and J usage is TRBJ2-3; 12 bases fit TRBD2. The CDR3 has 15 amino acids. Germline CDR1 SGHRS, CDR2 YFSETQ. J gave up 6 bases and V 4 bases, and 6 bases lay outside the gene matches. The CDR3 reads CASSVTSGRKDTQYF. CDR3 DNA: TGCGCCAGCAGCGTAACTAGCGGGAGGAAGGATACGCAGTATTTT.

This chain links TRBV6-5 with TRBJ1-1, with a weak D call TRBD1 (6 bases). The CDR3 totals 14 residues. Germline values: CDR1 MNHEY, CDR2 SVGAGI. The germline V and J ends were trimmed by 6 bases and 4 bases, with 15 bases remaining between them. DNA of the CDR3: TGTGCCAGCAGCCGCAGGGGTGGGGGCACTGAAGCTTTCTTT. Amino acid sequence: CASSRRGGGTEAFF.

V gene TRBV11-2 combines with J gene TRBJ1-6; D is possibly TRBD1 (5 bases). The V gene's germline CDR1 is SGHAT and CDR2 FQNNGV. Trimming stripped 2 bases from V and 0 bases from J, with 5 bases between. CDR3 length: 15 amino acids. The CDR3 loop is CASSLQGSYNSPLHF. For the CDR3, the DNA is TGTGCCAGCAGCTTACAGGGCTCCTATAATTCACCCCTCCACTTT.

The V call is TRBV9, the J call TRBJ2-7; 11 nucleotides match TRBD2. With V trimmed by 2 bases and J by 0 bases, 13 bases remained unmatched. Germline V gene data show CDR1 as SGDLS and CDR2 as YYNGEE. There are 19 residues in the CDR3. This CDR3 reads CASSVGVAGGPQSSYEQYF. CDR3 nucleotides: TGTGCCAGCAGCGTTGGCGTAGCGGGAGGGCCCCAGAGCTCCTACGAGCAGTACTTC.

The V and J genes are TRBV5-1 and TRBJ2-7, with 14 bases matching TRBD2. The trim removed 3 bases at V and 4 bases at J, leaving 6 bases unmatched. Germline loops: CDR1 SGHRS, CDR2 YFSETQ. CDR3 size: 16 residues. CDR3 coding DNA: TGCGCCAGCAGCTGGGGGACTAGCGGGAGAGGATACGAGCAGTACTTC. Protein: CASSWGTSGRGYEQYF.